This T cell receptor (beta chain) came from a study of blood T cells in healthy people across ages. Findings of the study overall: The long-lived group displayed more naive CD4+ cells, plus higher diversity, than the aged donors did.

The study drew donors from healthy Caucasian individuals in Russia aged roughly 6 to 90. The second PCR ran about 6 to 11 cycles with a sample-barcoded 5' primer and J-beta primers. MiXCR, run by TCRdb on the 5' RACE reads, gives a single entry per CDR3 protein. The table records approximately 1.5 million distinct CDR3 sequences, 30% to 35% of them present only once. As regards this clonotype: Its antigen is currently unknown.

This receptor was taken from a woman aged 30 to 39 in good health. Sample: blood.

The CDR3 loop is CSVEENQAGVSTDTQYF. As DNA, the CDR3 is TGCAGCGTTGAAGAGAATCAGGCGGGAGTAAGCACAGATACGCAGTATTTT. V usage is TRBV29-1 and J usage is TRBJ2-3, with TRBD2 identical over 7 bases. Trimming removed 0 bases from V and 0 bases from J; junction bases left unmatched: 9. CDR1 and CDR2 (germline): SQVTM, ANQGSEA. The CDR3 is 17 residues long.